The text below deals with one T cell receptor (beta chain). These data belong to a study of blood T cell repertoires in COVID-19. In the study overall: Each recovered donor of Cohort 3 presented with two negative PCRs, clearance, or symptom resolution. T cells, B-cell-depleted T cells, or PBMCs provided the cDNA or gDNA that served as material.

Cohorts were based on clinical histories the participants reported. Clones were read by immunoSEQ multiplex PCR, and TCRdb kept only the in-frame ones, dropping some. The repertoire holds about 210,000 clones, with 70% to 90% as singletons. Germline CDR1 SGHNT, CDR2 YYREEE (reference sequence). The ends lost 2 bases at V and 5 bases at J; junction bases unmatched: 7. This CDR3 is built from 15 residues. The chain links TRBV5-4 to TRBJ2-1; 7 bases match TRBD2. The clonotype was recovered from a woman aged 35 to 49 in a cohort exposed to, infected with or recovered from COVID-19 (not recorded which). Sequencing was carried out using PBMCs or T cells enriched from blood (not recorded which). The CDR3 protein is CASSLRRERNNEQFF. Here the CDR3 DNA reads TGTGCCAGCAGCTTACGGCGGGAGAGGAACAATGAGCAGTTCTTC.